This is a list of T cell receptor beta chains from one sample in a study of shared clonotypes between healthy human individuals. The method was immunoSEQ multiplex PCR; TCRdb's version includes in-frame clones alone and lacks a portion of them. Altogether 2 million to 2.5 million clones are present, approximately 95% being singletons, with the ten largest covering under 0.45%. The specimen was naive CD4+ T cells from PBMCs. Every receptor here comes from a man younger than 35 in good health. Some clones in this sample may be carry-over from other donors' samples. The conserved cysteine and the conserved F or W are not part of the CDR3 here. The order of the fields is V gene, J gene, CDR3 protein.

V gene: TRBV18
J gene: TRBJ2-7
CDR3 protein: ASSRDRDSYEQY

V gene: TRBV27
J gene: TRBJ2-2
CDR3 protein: ASSLLGTGELF

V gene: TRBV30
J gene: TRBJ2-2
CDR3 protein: AWKELAGAAGELF

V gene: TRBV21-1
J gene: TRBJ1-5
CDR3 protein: ASISRGLGNQPQH

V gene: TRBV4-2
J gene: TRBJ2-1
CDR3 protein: ASSQEPSPAAIYEQF

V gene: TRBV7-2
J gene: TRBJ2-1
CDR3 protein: ASSKGGGADNEQF

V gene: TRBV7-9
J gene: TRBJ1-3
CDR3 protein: ASELPSGRIGGNTIY

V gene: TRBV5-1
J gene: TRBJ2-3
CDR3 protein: ASSSLGGDTQY

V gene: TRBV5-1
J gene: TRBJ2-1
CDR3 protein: ASSLAGSNEQF

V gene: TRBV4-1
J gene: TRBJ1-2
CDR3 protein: ASSHPQGQNYGYT

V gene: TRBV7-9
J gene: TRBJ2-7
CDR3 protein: ASSLSWGYEQY

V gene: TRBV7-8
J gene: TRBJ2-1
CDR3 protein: ASSSPYEQF

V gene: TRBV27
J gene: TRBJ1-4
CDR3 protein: ASSLWGRRPNEKLF

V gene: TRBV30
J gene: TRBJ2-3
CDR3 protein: AWSMGFADTQY

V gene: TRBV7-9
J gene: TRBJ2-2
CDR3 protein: ASSLIRGGTGELF

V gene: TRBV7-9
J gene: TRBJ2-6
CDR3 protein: ASTPLASINVLT

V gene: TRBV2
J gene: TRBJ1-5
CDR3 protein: ASSALRQGDQPQH

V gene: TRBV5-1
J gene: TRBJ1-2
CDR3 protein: ASSPKTGVDYGYT

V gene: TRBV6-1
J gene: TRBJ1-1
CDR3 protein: ASSESNPLPAF

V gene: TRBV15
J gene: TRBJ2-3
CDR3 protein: ATSRALLSPGSDTQY

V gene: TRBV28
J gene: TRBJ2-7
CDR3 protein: ASRLGLHEQY

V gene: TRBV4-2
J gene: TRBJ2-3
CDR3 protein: ATGEGTDTQY

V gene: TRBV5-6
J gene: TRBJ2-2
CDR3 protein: ASSSWTSLNTGELF

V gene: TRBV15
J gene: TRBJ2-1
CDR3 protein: ATSTEAAYNEQF

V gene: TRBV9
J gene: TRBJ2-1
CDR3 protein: ASSVEQGWGNEQF

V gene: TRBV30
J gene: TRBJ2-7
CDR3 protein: AWSVSSGIYEQY

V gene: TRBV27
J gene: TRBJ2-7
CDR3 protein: ASSLAGNSYEQY

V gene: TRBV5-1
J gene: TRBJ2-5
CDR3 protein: ASSPGVETQY

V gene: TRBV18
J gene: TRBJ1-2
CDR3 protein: ASSPGHPGYGYT

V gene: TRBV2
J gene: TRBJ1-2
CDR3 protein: ASRRVNYGYT

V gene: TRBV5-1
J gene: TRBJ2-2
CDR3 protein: ASSSTGPNTGELF

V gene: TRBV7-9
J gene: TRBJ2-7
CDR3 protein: ASRKGGDSYEQY

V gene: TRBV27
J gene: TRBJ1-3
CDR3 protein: ASRQASGNTIY

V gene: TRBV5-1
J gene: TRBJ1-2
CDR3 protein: ASSLLPGRNYGYT

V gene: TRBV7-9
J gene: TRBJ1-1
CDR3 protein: ASSSNRGNTEAF

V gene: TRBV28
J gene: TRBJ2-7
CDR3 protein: ASSRTRDTSYEQY

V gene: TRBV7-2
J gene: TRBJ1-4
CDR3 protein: ASSLGGANEKLF

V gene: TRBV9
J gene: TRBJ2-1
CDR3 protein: ASSVAGERGNEQF

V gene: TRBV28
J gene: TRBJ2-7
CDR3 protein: ASEEATTYEQY

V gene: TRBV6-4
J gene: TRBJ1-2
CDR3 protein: ASSLEGTGSGGYT

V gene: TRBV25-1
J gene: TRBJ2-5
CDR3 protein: ASSAHGTSGISETQY

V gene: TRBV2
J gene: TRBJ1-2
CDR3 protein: ASSAQGYGYT

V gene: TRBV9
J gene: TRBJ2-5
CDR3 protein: ASSVGGGLGETQY

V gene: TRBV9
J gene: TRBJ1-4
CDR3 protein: ASSVGVQGVSPAEEKLF

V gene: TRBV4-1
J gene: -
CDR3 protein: ASSQASLDLYEQY

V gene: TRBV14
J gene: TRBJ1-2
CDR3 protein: ASSYTTGTAYGYT

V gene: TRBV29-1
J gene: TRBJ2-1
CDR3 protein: SVRHDRGYNEQF

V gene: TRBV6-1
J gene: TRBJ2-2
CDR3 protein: ASSREAANTGELF

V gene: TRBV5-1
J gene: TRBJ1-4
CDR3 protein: ASSQGTIKGGKLF

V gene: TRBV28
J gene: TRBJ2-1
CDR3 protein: ASSPSRLMYNEQF

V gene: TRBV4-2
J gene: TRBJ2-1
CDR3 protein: ASSQVERGAYNEQF

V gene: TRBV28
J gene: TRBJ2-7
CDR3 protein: ASSGVSAGVYEQY

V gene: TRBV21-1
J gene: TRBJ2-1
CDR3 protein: ASSPGTSGACSYNEQF

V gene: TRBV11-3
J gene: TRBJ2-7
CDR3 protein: ASSLAGFEQY